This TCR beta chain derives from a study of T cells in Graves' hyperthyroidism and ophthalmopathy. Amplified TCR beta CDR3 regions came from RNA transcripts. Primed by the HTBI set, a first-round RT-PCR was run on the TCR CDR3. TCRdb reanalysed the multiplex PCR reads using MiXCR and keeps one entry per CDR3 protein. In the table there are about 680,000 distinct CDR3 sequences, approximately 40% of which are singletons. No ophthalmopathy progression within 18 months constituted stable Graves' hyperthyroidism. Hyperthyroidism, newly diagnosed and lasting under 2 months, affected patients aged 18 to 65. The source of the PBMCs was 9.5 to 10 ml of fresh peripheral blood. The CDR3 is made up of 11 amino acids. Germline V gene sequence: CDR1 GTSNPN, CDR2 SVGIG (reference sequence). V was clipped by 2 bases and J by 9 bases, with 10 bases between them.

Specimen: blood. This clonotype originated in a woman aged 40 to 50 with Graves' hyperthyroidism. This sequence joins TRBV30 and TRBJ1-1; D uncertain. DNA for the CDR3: TGTGCCTGGAGTCAGGAGAGGCAAGCTTTCTTT. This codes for CAWSQERQAFF. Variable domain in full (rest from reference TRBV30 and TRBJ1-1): SQTIHQWPATLVQPVGSPLSLECTVEGTSNPNLYWYRQAAGRGLQLLFYSVGIGQISSEVPQNLSASRPQDRQFILSSKKLLLSDSGFYLCAWSQERQAFFGQGTRLTVV.